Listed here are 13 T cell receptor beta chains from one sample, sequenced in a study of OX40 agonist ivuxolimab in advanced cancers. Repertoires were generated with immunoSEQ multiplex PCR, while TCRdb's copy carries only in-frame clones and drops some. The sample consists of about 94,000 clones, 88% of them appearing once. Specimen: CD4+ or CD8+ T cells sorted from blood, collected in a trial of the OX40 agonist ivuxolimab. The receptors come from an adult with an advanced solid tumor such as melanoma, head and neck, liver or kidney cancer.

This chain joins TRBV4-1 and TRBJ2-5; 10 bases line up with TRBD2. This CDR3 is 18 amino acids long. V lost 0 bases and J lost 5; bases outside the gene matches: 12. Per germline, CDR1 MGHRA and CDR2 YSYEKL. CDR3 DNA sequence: TGCGCCAGCAGCCAAGATTTCAATCTAGCGGGGGTCCGGGAGACCCAGTACTTC. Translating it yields CASSQDFNLAGVRETQYF.

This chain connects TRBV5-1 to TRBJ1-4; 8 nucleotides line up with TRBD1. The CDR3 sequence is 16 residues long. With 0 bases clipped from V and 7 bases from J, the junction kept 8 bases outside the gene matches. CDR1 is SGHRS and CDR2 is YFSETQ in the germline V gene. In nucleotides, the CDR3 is TGCGCCAGCAGCTTGGCCGGGCAGGGGGCTGGTGAAAAACTGTTTTTT. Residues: CASSLAGQGAGEKLFF.

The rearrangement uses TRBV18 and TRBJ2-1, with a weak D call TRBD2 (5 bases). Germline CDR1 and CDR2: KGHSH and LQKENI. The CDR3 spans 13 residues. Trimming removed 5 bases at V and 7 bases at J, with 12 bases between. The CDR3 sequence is CASSVRSGNEQFF. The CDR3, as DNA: TGTGCCAGCTCAGTTCGATCGGGGAATGAGCAGTTCTTC.

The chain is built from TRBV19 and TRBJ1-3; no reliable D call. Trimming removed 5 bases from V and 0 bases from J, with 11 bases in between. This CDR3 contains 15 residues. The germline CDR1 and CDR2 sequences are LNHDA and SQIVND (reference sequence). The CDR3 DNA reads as TGTGCCAGTAGTTTCGCCCGTCCCTCTGGAAACACCATATATTTT. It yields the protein CASSFARPSGNTIYF.

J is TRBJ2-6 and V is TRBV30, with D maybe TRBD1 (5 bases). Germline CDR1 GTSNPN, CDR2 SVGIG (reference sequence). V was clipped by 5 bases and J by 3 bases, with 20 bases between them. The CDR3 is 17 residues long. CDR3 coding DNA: TGTGCCTGGTCCGGACGGACATTTGGGGTTGGGGCCAACGTCCTGACTTTC. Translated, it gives CAWSGRTFGVGANVLTF.

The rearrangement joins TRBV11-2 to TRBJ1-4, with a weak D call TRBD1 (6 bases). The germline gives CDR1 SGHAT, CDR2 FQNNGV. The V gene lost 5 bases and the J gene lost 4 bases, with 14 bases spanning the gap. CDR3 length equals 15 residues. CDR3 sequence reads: CASSGLQGVNEKLFF. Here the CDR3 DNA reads TGTGCCAGCAGCGGACTACAGGGCGTTAATGAAAAACTGTTTTTT. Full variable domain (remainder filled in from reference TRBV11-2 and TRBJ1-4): EAGVAQSPRYKIIEKRQSVAFWCNPISGHATLYWYQQILGQGPKLLIQFQNNGVVDDSQLPKDRFSAERLKGVDSTLKIQPAKLEDSAVYLCASSGLQGVNEKLFFGSGTQLSVL.

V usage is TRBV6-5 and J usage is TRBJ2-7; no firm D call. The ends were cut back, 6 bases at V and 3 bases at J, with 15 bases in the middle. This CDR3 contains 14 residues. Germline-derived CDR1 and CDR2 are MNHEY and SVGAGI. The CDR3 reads CASSPLAGNYEQYF. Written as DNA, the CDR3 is TGTGCCAGCAGCCCCCTGGCAGGCAACTACGAGCAGTACTTC.

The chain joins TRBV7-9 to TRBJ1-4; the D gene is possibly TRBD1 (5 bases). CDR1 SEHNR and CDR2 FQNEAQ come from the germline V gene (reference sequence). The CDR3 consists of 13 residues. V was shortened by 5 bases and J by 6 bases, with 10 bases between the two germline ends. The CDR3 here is CASSPGTYEKLFF. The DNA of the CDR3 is TGTGCCAGCAGCCCGGGGACCTATGAAAAACTGTTTTTT.

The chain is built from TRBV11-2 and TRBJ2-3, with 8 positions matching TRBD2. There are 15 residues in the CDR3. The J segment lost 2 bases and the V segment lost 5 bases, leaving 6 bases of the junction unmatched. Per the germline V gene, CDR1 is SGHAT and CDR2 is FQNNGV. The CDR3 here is CASSPTSGNTDTQYF. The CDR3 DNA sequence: TGTGCCAGCAGCCCAACTAGCGGAAACACAGATACGCAGTATTTT.

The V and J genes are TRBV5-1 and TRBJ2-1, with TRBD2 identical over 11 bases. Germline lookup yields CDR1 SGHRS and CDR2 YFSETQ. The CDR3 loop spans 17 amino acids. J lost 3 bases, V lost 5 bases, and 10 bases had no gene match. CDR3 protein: CASSSVPGLAVYNEQFF. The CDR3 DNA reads TGCGCCAGCAGTTCAGTGCCGGGACTAGCGGTCTACAATGAGCAGTTCTTC.

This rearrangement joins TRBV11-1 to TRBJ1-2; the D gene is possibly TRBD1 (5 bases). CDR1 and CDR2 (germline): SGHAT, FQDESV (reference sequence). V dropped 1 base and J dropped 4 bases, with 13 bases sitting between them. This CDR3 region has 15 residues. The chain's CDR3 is CASSLGFGDLYGYTF. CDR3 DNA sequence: TGTGCCAGCAGCTTAGGTTTCGGGGACCTCTATGGCTACACCTTC.

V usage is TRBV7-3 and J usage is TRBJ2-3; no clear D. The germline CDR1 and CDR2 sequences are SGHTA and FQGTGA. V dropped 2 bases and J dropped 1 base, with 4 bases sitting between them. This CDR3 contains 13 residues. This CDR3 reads CASSLGRTDTQYF. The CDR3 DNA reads TGTGCCAGCAGCTTAGGCCGCACAGATACGCAGTATTTT.

The CDR3 protein is CSAKTAEAFF. CDR3 DNA sequence: TGCAGCGCCAAGACAGCTGAAGCTTTCTTT. This rearrangement joins TRBV29-1 to TRBJ1-1, with D maybe TRBD1 (5 bases). Germline V gives CDR1 SQVTM, CDR2 ANQGSEA. The CDR3 is 10 residues long. The germline V and J ends were trimmed by 7 bases and 6 bases, with 9 bases remaining between them.